This T cell receptor beta chain was retrieved from a study of T-cell reconstitution after alpha-beta-depleted transplantation in children. Unique molecular identifiers were incorporated during preparation of the TCRbeta library. Each CDR3 protein gets one entry after TCRdb re-called the PCR reads with MiXCR. This sample has almost 500,000 distinct CDR3 sequences, with approximately 10% found just once. This clonotype has at least ten counts. Its specificity is not known. The V gene's germline CDR1 is KGHSH and CDR2 LQKENI. Trimming removed 2 bases from V and 6 bases from J, with 5 bases in between. There are 12 residues in the CDR3. Study-wide results and caveats: At the one-year point after transplant, T-cell counts and TCRbeta diversity were found to come mostly from T cells that had been newly produced. The study reportedly traced alpha-beta T cells about two months after transplant to several hundred expanded graft clones.

The clonotype originates from a child younger than 10 with inherited bone marrow failure, due to receive a stem cell transplant. Sequenced material: PBMCs, taken before TCRalphabeta/CD19-depleted stem cell transplant. The J gene is TRBJ2-1, the V gene TRBV18; D gene unclear. DNA for the CDR3: TGTGCCAGCTCACCATGGGGCAATGAGCAGTTCTTC. It specifies CASSPWGNEQFF.